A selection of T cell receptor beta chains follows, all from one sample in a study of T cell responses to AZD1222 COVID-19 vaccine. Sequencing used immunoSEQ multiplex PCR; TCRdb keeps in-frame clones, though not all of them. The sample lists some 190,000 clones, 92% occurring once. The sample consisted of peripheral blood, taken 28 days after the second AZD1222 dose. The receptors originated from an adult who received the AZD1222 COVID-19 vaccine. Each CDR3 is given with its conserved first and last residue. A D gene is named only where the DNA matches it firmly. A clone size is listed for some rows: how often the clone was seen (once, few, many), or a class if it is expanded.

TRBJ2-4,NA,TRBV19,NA,TGTGCCAGTAGTATAGAGGGGCAGCCGACGGACATTCAGTACTTC,CASSIEGQPTDIQYF
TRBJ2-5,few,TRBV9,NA,TGTGCCAGCAGCCCCCAAGTGGGGGGGCCTGAGACCCAGTACTTC,CASSPQVGGPETQYF
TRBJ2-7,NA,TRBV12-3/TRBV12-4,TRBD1,TGTGCCACCCGACAGGGGGCGACCTACGAGCAGTACTTC,CATRQGATYEQYF
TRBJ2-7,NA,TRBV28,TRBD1,TGTGCCAGCAGCCCCGGGACAGCACCCTACGAGCAGTACTTC,CASSPGTAPYEQYF
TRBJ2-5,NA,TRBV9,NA,TGTGCCAGCAGCGTAGGGGTTGGAGGCGCCGCCGAACTCCAAGAGACCCAGTACTTC,CASSVGVGGAAELQETQYF
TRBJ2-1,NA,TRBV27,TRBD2,TGTGCCAGCAGTTTACGGGGACTAGCGAGTTCCAATGAGCAGTTCTTC,CASSLRGLASSNEQFF
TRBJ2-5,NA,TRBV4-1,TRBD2,TGCGCCAGCACCGGGGGGGCTTTCATGGGAGAGACCCAGTACTTC,CASTGGAFMGETQYF
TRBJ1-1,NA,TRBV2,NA,TGTGCCAGCAGTGAGTTGTCCGTTCGGGGGATGAACACTGAAGCTTTCTTT,CASSELSVRGMNTEAFF
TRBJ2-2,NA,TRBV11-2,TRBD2,TGTGCCAGCAGCTTAGCGGTAGCGGGAGTAACAGGGGAGCTGTTTTTT,CASSLAVAGVTGELFF
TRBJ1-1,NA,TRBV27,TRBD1,TGTGCCAGCAGTCCCGACAGGGGGCTCGGCACTGAAGCTTTCTTT,CASSPDRGLGTEAFF
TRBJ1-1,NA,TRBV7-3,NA,TGTGCCAGCAGCTTCGTAATGAACACTGAAGCTTTCTTT,CASSFVMNTEAFF
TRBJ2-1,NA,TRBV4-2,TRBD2,TGTGCCAGCAGCCCAGCGTCCCGCGGGAGCTCCTACAATGAGCAGTTCTTC,CASSPASRGSSYNEQFF
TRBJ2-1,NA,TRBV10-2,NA,TGCGCCAGTTCCCCGTACAATGAGCAGTTCTTC,CASSPYNEQFF
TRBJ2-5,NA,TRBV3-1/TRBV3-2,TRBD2,TGTGCCAGCAGCCAAGCAGGGCTAGCGGGAGGGAGGGGAGAGACCCAGTACTTC,CASSQAGLAGGRGETQYF
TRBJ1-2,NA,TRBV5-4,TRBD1,TGTGCCAGCAGCACACCGGGACAGGGAGACGGCTACACCTTC,CASSTPGQGDGYTF
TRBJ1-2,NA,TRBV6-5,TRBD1,TGTGCCAGCATTGCCGGGACAGCCTATGGCTACACCTTC,CASIAGTAYGYTF
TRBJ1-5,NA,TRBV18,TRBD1,TGTGCCAGCTCTCCAGCCGGGACAGGGAACAATCAGCCCCAGCATTTT,CASSPAGTGNNQPQHF
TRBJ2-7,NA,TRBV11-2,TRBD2,TGTGCCAGCAGCTTCCCGGCGGACCACAGCGGGAGGAGCTACGAGCAGTACTTC,CASSFPADHSGRSYEQYF
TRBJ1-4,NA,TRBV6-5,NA,TGTGCCAGCAGACTCAGGGGAAGCGAAAAACTGTTTTTT,CASRLRGSEKLFF
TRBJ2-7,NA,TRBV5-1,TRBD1,TGCGCCAGCAGCTTGGACTTCCGGGACAGTGAGTCCTACGAGCAGTACTTC,CASSLDFRDSESYEQYF
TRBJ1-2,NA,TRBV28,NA,TGTGCCAGCAGCCCAGGGGCGGGCACTAACTATGGCTACACCTTC,CASSPGAGTNYGYTF
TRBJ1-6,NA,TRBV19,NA,TGTGCCAGTAGTATTGACAGCTCATATTATTCACCCCTCCACTTT,CASSIDSSYYSPLHF
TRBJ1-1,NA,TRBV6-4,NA,TGTGCCAGCAGTGCGGACAGAAGCACTGAAGCTTTCTTT,CASSADRSTEAFF
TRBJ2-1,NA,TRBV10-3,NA,TGTGCCATCAGGGGCATAGGGCTAGGAGATAATGAGCAGTTCTTC,CAIRGIGLGDNEQFF
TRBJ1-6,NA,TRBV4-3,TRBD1,TGCGCCAGCAGCCAAGATAGTCAGATGGGGACAGTTATAAGTTCACCCCTCCACTTT,CASSQDSQMGTVISSPLHF
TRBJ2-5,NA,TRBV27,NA,TGTGCCAGCAGAACCGGGACGAGGGGGACCCAGTACTTC,CASRTGTRGTQYF
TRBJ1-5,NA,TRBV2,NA,TGTGCCAGCAGCAAAACAGAGAGCAATCAGCCCCAGCATTTT,CASSKTESNQPQHF
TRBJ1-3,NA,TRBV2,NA,TGTGCCAGCAGTCGTGGTCCACTTGGAAACACCATATATTTT,CASSRGPLGNTIYF